One sample yielded the 30 T cell receptor beta chains listed below, sequenced in a study of blood T cell repertoires in COVID-19. The repertoire was sequenced with immunoSEQ multiplex PCR; TCRdb's copy has only in-frame clones and lacks some. The sample has roughly 100,000 clones; 70% to 80% are singletons. The sample comprised peripheral blood. The receptors come from a man aged 80 or over with COVID-19, enrolled during active disease.

The chain is built from TRBV13 and TRBJ2-2; 9 bases align to TRBD1. Germline trimming cut 4 bases from V and 3 bases from J; bases unmatched to any gene: 9. The germline CDR1 and CDR2 sequences are PRHDT and FYEKMQ (reference sequence). The CDR3 length is 17 residues. The CDR3 coding sequence is TGTGCCAGCAGCTCATGGACAGGGGAGGGTTACACCGGGGAGCTGTTTTTT. Residues: CASSSWTGEGYTGELFF.

The V call is TRBV18, the J call TRBJ2-7; TRBD1 matches 8 bases. The germline V gene encodes CDR1 KGHSH and CDR2 LQKENI. This CDR3 spans 14 amino acids. V was pared by 6 bases and J by 4 bases, with 8 bases of the junction left unmatched. CDR3 bases: TGTGCCAGCTCCCAGGCGACAGGGGCTTACGAGCAGTACTTC. The encoded protein is CASSQATGAYEQYF.

V is TRBV5-6 and J is TRBJ2-7; TRBD2 might be the D (6 bases). This CDR3 is 14 amino acids long. Trimming pared 0 bases from V and 2 bases from J, leaving 9 bases between. Germline V gene data show CDR1 as SGHDT and CDR2 as YYEEEE. CDR3 sequence (DNA): TGTGCCAGCAGCTTGGTTGAGCGGGCCTACGAGCAGTACTTC. Its protein product is CASSLVERAYEQYF.

The V and J genes are TRBV21-1 and TRBJ2-1; TRBD1 is the table's D call, not checked against the DNA. TRBV21-1 corresponds to a pseudogene. CDR3 length: 13 residues. The CDR3 nucleotides read TGTGCCAGCCCCAGACAGGGCCACAATGAGCAGTTCTTC. Its protein is CASPRQGHNEQFF.

The chain recombines TRBV6-6 with TRBJ2-3, with D hard to call. Trimming left V 7 bases short and J 2 bases short, with 13 bases between. CDR1 and CDR2 (germline): MNHNY, SVGAGI (reference sequence). This CDR3 has 14 amino acids. CDR3 in amino acids: CASTEPTFTDTQYF. The DNA for the CDR3 is TGTGCCAGCACGGAGCCGACTTTCACAGATACGCAGTATTTT.

The chain combines TRBV5-4 with TRBJ2-2; 12 bases are a match to TRBD2. The CDR3 is made up of 16 amino acids. Germline loops: CDR1 SGHNT, CDR2 YYREEE (reference sequence). The J segment lost 5 bases and the V segment lost 4 bases, leaving 6 bases of the junction unmatched. The CDR3 is CASSPTSGSGTGELFF. The CDR3 region has the DNA TGTGCCAGCAGCCCGACTAGCGGGAGTGGTACCGGGGAGCTGTTTTTT. The entire variable domain, with the rest obtained from reference TRBV5-4 and TRBJ2-2, is as follows: ETGVTQSPTHLIKTRGQQVTLRCSSQSGHNTVSWYQQALGQGPQFIFQYYREEENGRGNFPPRFSGLQFPNYSSELNVNALELDDSALYLCASSPTSGSGTGELFFGEGSRLTVL.

This clone was seen a single time. The CDR3 is CASSWASYEQYF. CDR3 DNA: TGTGCCAGCAGTTGGGCGAGCTACGAGCAGTACTTC. J is TRBJ2-7 and V is TRBV28; no definite D call. The CDR3 contains 12 residues. V was trimmed by 4 bases and J by 3 bases, leaving 7 bases between them. Germline loops: CDR1 MDHEN, CDR2 SYDVKM.

The rearrangement joins TRBV5-1 to TRBJ2-5; 8 bases map to TRBD1. Germline values: CDR1 SGHRS, CDR2 YFSETQ. The J segment lost 5 bases and the V segment lost 4 bases, leaving 4 bases of the junction unmatched. The CDR3 is made up of 13 amino acids. The CDR3 is CASSIRDRETQYF. In DNA form, the CDR3 reads TGCGCCAGCAGCATTAGGGACAGGGAGACCCAGTACTTC.

V gene TRBV20-1 combines with J gene TRBJ2-3; 14 nucleotides align to TRBD2. J lost 7 bases, V lost 3 bases, and 3 bases had no gene match. The germline V gene has CDR1 DFQATT and CDR2 SNEGSKA (reference sequence). The CDR3 sequence is 14 residues long. CDR3 residues: CSASGLAGGNTQYF. The DNA for the CDR3 is TGCAGTGCTAGTGGACTAGCGGGAGGTAATACGCAGTATTTT.

The gene calls are TRBV6-2 or TRBV6-3 and TRBJ2-3; 8 bases match TRBD2. V lost 1 base and J lost 4; bases outside the gene matches: 7. The CDR3 spans 16 residues. Germline V lookup: CDR1 MNHEY, CDR2 SVGEGT. CDR3 in DNA: TGTGCCAGCAGTTACTATGGACTAGCCGGCGCAGATACGCAGTATTTT. Amino acids: CASSYYGLAGADTQYF.

The gene calls are TRBV5-1 and TRBJ2-2; TRBD2 matches at 7 bases. Germline V gene sequence: CDR1 SGHRS, CDR2 YFSETQ. The V and J ends lost 0 bases and 6 bases, in that order; junction bases with no gene match: 5. The CDR3 has 15 residues. Here the CDR3 DNA reads TGCGCCAGCAGCTTGGCTACTGGGAGGGCCGGGGAGCTGTTTTTT. Its protein is CASSLATGRAGELFF.

V usage is TRBV5-1 and J usage is TRBJ1-5, with a weak D call TRBD1 (6 bases). Germline V gene lookup returns CDR1 SGHRS and CDR2 YFSETQ. The length of the CDR3 is 16 residues. Trimming stripped 7 bases from V and 0 bases from J, with 17 bases between. The CDR3 region is CASPFGGADSNQPQHF. In DNA form, the CDR3 reads TGCGCCAGCCCCTTTGGGGGGGCGGATAGCAATCAGCCCCAGCATTTT. The variable domain in full, completed from reference TRBV5-1 and TRBJ1-5, reads KAGVTQTPRYLIKTRGQQVTLSCSPISGHRSVSWYQQTPGQGLQFLFEYFSETQRNKGNFPGRFSGRQFSNSRSEMNVSTLELGDSALYLCASPFGGADSNQPQHFGDGTRLSIL.

The CDR3 bases are TGTGCCTGGAGTACCCAATGGGGCGAAAAACTGTTTTTT. Translated: CAWSTQWGEKLFF. The genes are TRBV30 and TRBJ1-4; a weak D match, TRBD1 (5 bases). The ends were cut back, 2 bases at V and 8 bases at J, with 12 bases in the middle. CDR3 length: 13 residues. Germline lookup yields CDR1 GTSNPN and CDR2 SVGIG (reference sequence).

The chain carries TRBV5-1 and TRBJ2-1, with 16 positions matching TRBD2. V was clipped by 4 bases and J by 7 bases; unmatched bases: 8. In germline, CDR1 is SGHRS, CDR2 YFSETQ. CDR3 length: 17 residues. The CDR3 DNA reads as TGCGCCAGCAGCCCCGGGACTAGCGGGAGGGCCGGGAATGAGCAGTTCTTC. This gives the protein CASSPGTSGRAGNEQFF.

This clone was recorded once. CDR3 sequence reads: CASSLAPLPTSGNTIYF. As DNA, the CDR3 is TGTGCCAGCAGCTTAGCGCCCCTGCCTACCTCTGGAAACACCATATATTTT. This chain connects TRBV7-9 to TRBJ1-3, with D uncertain. The CDR3 spans 17 residues. Germline loops: CDR1 SEHNR, CDR2 FQNEAQ (reference sequence). V lost 0 bases and J lost 0, with 12 bases in between.

V gene TRBV2 combines with J gene TRBJ2-7; 15 bases are a match to TRBD2. From germline, CDR1 is SNHLY and CDR2 FYNNEI. This CDR3 is built from 16 residues. V gave up 6 bases and J gave up 4 bases; unmatched junction bases: 7. The CDR3 reads CASRSGLAGGIYEQYF. Written as DNA, the CDR3 is TGTGCCAGCAGGTCGGGACTAGCGGGAGGAATTTACGAGCAGTACTTC.

The J gene is TRBJ2-7, the V gene TRBV5-1; D possibly corresponds to TRBD2 (6 bases). Germline assignment: CDR1 SGHRS and CDR2 YFSETQ. This CDR3 has 14 residues. Trimming pared 1 base from V and 3 bases from J, leaving 11 bases between. The CDR3 DNA reads as TGCGCCAGCAGCTTGACCGGGAGCTTCTACGAGCAGTACTTC. Translating gives CASSLTGSFYEQYF.

The chain is built from TRBV27 and TRBJ1-4; 9 bases agree with TRBD1. The CDR3 contains 14 residues. The germline gives CDR1 MNHEY, CDR2 SMNVEV (reference sequence). Trimming cost V 6 bases and J 6 bases; bases outside gene matches: 5. The DNA of the CDR3 is TGTGCCAGCAGAAACTACAGGGGGCATGAAAAACTGTTTTTT. Translation: CASRNYRGHEKLFF.

The chain couples TRBV5-4 to TRBJ1-1, with 9 positions matching TRBD1. This CDR3 contains 13 residues. CDR1 and CDR2 from the germline V gene are SGHNT and YYREEE (reference sequence). V lost 4 bases and J lost 6; bases outside the gene matches: 4. CDR3 bases: TGTGCCAGCAGCCGGGACAGGGTACCTGAAGCTTTCTTT. Amino acids: CASSRDRVPEAFF.

This sequence joins TRBV28 and TRBJ2-7; 7 positions match TRBD2. In germline, CDR1 is MDHEN, CDR2 SYDVKM. J gave up 0 bases and V 3 bases, and 5 bases lay outside the gene matches. The length of the CDR3 is 15 residues. The CDR3 sequence: CASSLAGTTSYEQYF. In nucleotides, the CDR3 is TGTGCCAGCAGTTTGGCCGGGACTACCTCCTACGAGCAGTACTTC.

The table lists this clone with a few counts. The chain uses TRBV6-1 and TRBJ1-2, with D unresolved. The length of the CDR3 is 14 residues. From germline, CDR1 is MNHNS and CDR2 SASEGT. V lost 2 bases, J lost 0 bases, and 7 bases lay in between. CDR3 protein: CASSEYRSNYGYTF. CDR3 nucleotides: TGTGCCAGCAGTGAATACAGATCTAACTATGGCTACACCTTC.

J is TRBJ2-3 and V is TRBV28, with D possibly TRBD1 on 5 matching bases. The CDR3 is 12 residues long. Germline lookup yields CDR1 MDHEN and CDR2 SYDVKM. The V gene lost 6 bases and the J gene lost 2 bases, with 6 bases spanning the gap. As DNA, the CDR3 is TGTGCCAGCAGCAGGGTCACAGATACGCAGTATTTT. It specifies CASSRVTDTQYF.

This clone turned up a few times. V usage is TRBV6-5 and J usage is TRBJ1-4; the match to TRBD1 covers 10 bases. The CDR3 has 14 residues. From germline, CDR1 is MNHEY and CDR2 SVGAGI. V gave up 5 bases and J gave up 8 bases; unmatched junction bases: 5. Here the CDR3 DNA reads TGTGCCAGCAGTACGGGACAGGGGACGGAAAAACTGTTTTTT. It is translated as CASSTGQGTEKLFF.

This clone turned up a few times. The chain joins TRBV19 to TRBJ2-7, with TRBD2 matching 8 bases. The junction had 6 bases not matched to a gene; V was cut back by 8 bases and J by 0 bases. CDR1 is LNHDA, CDR2 SQIVND, per germline (reference sequence). The CDR3 length is 14 residues. The CDR3 bases are TGTGCCAGTCGAACTAGCGGAAACTCCTACGAGCAGTACTTC. This encodes CASRTSGNSYEQYF.

CDR3 coding DNA: TGTGCCAGCAGTTCCCACCTCGGGGGAACTGAAGCTTTCTTT. It is translated as CASSSHLGGTEAFF. The chain uses TRBV6-5 and TRBJ1-1; possible D gene TRBD1, 5 bases. Germline V lookup: CDR1 MNHEY, CDR2 SVGAGI. This CDR3 contains 14 residues. Trimming removed 4 bases from V and 5 bases from J, with 14 bases in between.

The chain couples TRBV9 to TRBJ2-5; weak D call: TRBD1 (6 bases). V gave up 0 bases and J gave up 0 bases, with 12 bases separating them. CDR3 length: 16 residues. CDR1 and CDR2 from the germline V gene are SGDLS and YYNGEE. CDR3 in DNA: TGTGCCAGCAGCGTAGAAGGGGGTCTGGACCAAGAGACCCAGTACTTC. It yields the protein CASSVEGGLDQETQYF.

As regards this clone: Additional DNA sequences in this sample encode the identical CDR3. The CDR3 coding sequence is TGTGCCAGTAGTGGGCCGGGACAGGGGAGGGAGACCCAGTACTTC. This sequence encodes CASSGPGQGRETQYF. The chain links TRBV19 to TRBJ2-5; TRBD1 aligns across 10 bases. Per germline, CDR1 LNHDA and CDR2 SQIVND (reference sequence). This CDR3 has 15 residues. V shed 5 bases, J shed 5 bases, and the junction held 8 bases outside the gene matches. The complete variable domain, with remaining parts taken from reference TRBV19 and TRBJ2-5, reads DGGITQSPKYLFRKEGQNVTLSCEQNLNHDAMYWYRQDPGQGLRLIYYSQIVNDFQKGDIAEGYSVSREKKESFPLTVTSAQKNPTAFYLCASSGPGQGRETQYFGPGTRLLVL.

The chain joins TRBV6-6 to TRBJ1-1, with D possibly TRBD1 on 6 matching bases. Trimming took off 1 base at V and 3 bases at J, with 9 bases between the two ends. The CDR3 totals 14 residues. The germline CDR1 and CDR2 sequences are MNHNY and SVGAGI (reference sequence). The CDR3 protein is CASSYLGGDTEAFF. The CDR3 region has the DNA TGTGCCAGCAGTTACTTAGGGGGGGACACTGAAGCTTTCTTT.

The chain links TRBV5-8 to TRBJ1-6; 9 bases agree with TRBD1. Germline values: CDR1 SGHTS, CDR2 YDEGEE. The V and J ends lost 5 bases and 5 bases, in that order; junction bases with no gene match: 5. This CDR3 has 15 residues. CDR3 nucleotides: TGTGCCAGCAGTGCACAGGGGGCGAATAATTCACCCCTCCACTTT. It codes for CASSAQGANNSPLHF.

The chain couples TRBV7-9 to TRBJ1-1; a possible D gene is TRBD1 (5 bases). The germline V gene encodes CDR1 SEHNR and CDR2 FQNEAQ (reference sequence). V was pared by 5 bases and J by 4 bases, with 14 bases between. CDR3 length equals 14 residues. In DNA form, the CDR3 reads TGTGCCAGCAGCCTGATACGGACACTCACTGAAGCTTTCTTT. This encodes CASSLIRTLTEAFF.